This T cell receptor (beta chain) was captured by sequencing in a study of blood T cell repertoires in COVID-19. Study background: Sites in the United States, Italy and Spain provided acute and convalescent COVID-19 samples. In each case, the material was cDNA or gDNA derived from T cells, B-cell-depleted T cells, or PBMCs.

Losses at the gene ends were 6 bases for V and 4 bases for J; bases not matched to a gene: 6. This CDR3 has 13 amino acids. The germline V gene has CDR1 SQVTM and CDR2 ANQGSEA. As originally analysed: Reference gene primer amplification in the assay estimated nucleated cell counts. Data came from immunoSEQ multiplex PCR; TCRdb stores just in-frame clones and leaves some out. The V and J calls and the clone size are those of that table, but D and trimming were determined from the DNA. The sample includes fewer than 300,000 clones, approximately 89% of them seen just once. Sequencing used peripheral blood. The gene calls are TRBV29-1 and TRBJ2-7, with 10 bases fitting TRBD1. The receptor was isolated from a woman in her fifties or sixties with acute or convalescent COVID-19. DNA of the CDR3: TGCAGCGTCACGACAGGGGGCGGATACGAGCAGTACTTC. Amino acid sequence: CSVTTGGGYEQYF.